A single sample is the source of the 25 T cell receptor beta chains below, sequenced in a study of PD-1 blockade in mismatch repair-deficient tumors. Sequenced by immunoSEQ multiplex PCR; TCRdb stores in-frame clones only, minus some. The sample records under 15,000 clones, 75% to 85% being singletons. Sequenced here: PBMCs, sampled approximately 15 weeks after starting pembrolizumab. These receptors were taken from an adult with mismatch repair-deficient cancer.

This CDR3 is CASSPGGEQNEKLFF. CDR3 bases: TGTGCCAGCAGTCCCGGAGGGGAGCAAAATGAAAAACTGTTTTTT. The genes are TRBV28 and TRBJ1-4; a weak D match, TRBD1 (5 bases). V lost 5 bases and J lost 5, with 15 bases in between. Germline CDR1 and CDR2: MDHEN and SYDVKM. This CDR3 spans 15 amino acids. The full variable domain, with the rest looked up from reference TRBV28 and TRBJ1-4, is DVKVTQSSRYLVKRTGEKVFLECVQDMDHENMFWYRQDPGLGLRLIYFSYDVKMKEKGDIPEGYSVSREKKERFSLILESASTNQTSMYLCASSPGGEQNEKLFFGSGTQLSVL.

This clone was counted only a few times. The CDR3 region has the DNA TGTGCCTGGAGCCGACTAGCGGGGGACTACGAGCAGTACTTC. Protein: CAWSRLAGDYEQYF. The rearrangement joins TRBV30 to TRBJ2-7; 12 nucleotides agree with TRBD2. In germline, CDR1 is GTSNPN, CDR2 SVGIG (reference sequence). V was clipped by 3 bases and J by 3 bases; unmatched bases: 3. This CDR3 contains 14 residues.

The J gene is TRBJ2-2, the V gene TRBV21-1; whether TRBD2, the table's D call, matches the DNA was not checked. TRBV21-1 is designated a pseudogene. The CDR3 totals 21 residues. The CDR3 here is CASSRRGSEHVAGEETGELFF. Here the CDR3 DNA reads TGTGCCAGCAGCAGACGGGGGTCCGAACACGTAGCGGGAGAGGAGACCGGGGAGCTGTTTTTT.

DNA of the CDR3: TGTGCCTGGAGTGTACGACAATACCAAGAGACCCAGTACTTC. Amino acid sequence: CAWSVRQYQETQYF. This rearrangement joins TRBV30 to TRBJ2-5; D is uncertain. CDR3 length: 14 amino acids. CDR1 is GTSNPN, CDR2 SVGIG, per germline (reference sequence). V shed 0 bases and J shed 0 bases, with 8 bases lying between them.

The V call is TRBV27, the J call TRBJ2-7; 8 nucleotides line up with TRBD1. Germline CDR1 and CDR2: MNHEY and SMNVEV (reference sequence). V shed 8 bases, J shed 7 bases, and the junction held 13 bases outside the gene matches. This CDR3 has 14 amino acids. CDR3 protein: CASGPGTGFGEQYF. CDR3 in DNA: TGTGCCAGCGGGCCCGGGACAGGCTTCGGGGAGCAGTACTTC.

The V and J genes are TRBV28 and TRBJ1-5; D gene ambiguous. CDR3 length: 15 residues. V shed 3 bases and J shed 2 bases, with 11 bases lying between them. The germline CDR1 and CDR2 sequences are MDHEN and SYDVKM. The DNA for the CDR3 is TGTGCCAGCAGTTTGGGAGGGAGGGGCAATCAGCCCCAGCATTTT. Translating gives CASSLGGRGNQPQHF.

This clone was picked up one time. The chain carries TRBV30 and TRBJ1-5; D call uncertain. V lost 0 bases and J lost 5, with 11 bases in between. Germline V gene sequence: CDR1 GTSNPN, CDR2 SVGIG (reference sequence). The CDR3 runs to 14 residues. The CDR3 spells CAWSVGGLDQPQHF. CDR3 nucleotides: TGTGCCTGGAGTGTGGGAGGATTAGATCAGCCCCAGCATTTT.

This chain uses TRBV5-4 with TRBJ2-2; 9 nucleotides agree with TRBD2. Germline lookup yields CDR1 SGHNT and CDR2 YYREEE (reference sequence). With V trimmed by 1 base and J by 5 bases, 12 bases remained unmatched. The CDR3 covers 18 residues. This CDR3 reads CASSLRAGGPRKTGELFF. Written as DNA, the CDR3 is TGTGCCAGCAGCTTGAGGGCGGGAGGGCCCAGAAAGACCGGGGAGCTGTTTTTT.

The chain uses TRBV6-1 and TRBJ2-7; the D gene is possibly TRBD2 (6 bases). The V gene's germline CDR1 is MNHNS and CDR2 SASEGT. V lost 4 bases and J 2 bases, leaving 15 bases between the germline ends. The CDR3 is made up of 15 amino acids. DNA for the CDR3: TGTGCCAGCAGTGTCACCTGGGGAGGAACCTACGAGCAGTACTTC. Amino acids: CASSVTWGGTYEQYF.

The gene calls are TRBV10-3 and TRBJ2-7; 9 nucleotides agree with TRBD2. This CDR3 has 15 amino acids. Losses at the gene ends were 4 bases for V and 6 bases for J; bases not matched to a gene: 10. Per germline, CDR1 ENHRY and CDR2 SYGVKD. The CDR3 loop is CAISGGGSGSSEQYF. CDR3 DNA sequence: TGTGCCATCAGTGGGGGGGGTAGCGGGAGCTCCGAGCAGTACTTC.

The chain carries TRBV7-2 and TRBJ2-1; 8 bases are a match to TRBD1. There are 16 residues in the CDR3. The V and J ends lost 0 bases and 7 bases, in that order; junction bases with no gene match: 8. CDR1 SGHTA and CDR2 FQGNSA come from the germline V gene. CDR3 DNA: TGTGCCAGCAGCTTAGCGGGCAGGGGGCGCGTGAATGAGCAGTTCTTC. It codes for CASSLAGRGRVNEQFF.

V gene TRBV7-9 combines with J gene TRBJ1-2, with a weak D call TRBD1 (5 bases). Germline V CDR1 and CDR2: SEHNR, FQNEAQ (reference sequence). V was shortened by 5 bases and J by 4 bases, with 17 bases between the two germline ends. CDR3 length: 15 residues. This CDR3 reads CASSPRRRGSYGYTF. DNA for the CDR3: TGTGCCAGCAGCCCCCGGAGGAGGGGATCCTATGGCTACACCTTC.

V gene TRBV7-9 combines with J gene TRBJ2-5; 10 positions agree with TRBD1. The junction had 4 bases not matched to a gene; V was cut back by 4 bases and J by 5 bases. In germline, CDR1 is SEHNR, CDR2 FQNEAQ (reference sequence). The CDR3 runs 14 residues. The CDR3 nucleotides read TGTGCCAGCAGCTCGGACAGGGGGACGGAGACCCAGTACTTC. It translates to CASSSDRGTETQYF.

This chain uses TRBV2 with TRBJ1-2, with 8 nucleotides matching TRBD1. Germline CDR1 and CDR2: SNHLY and FYNNEI. V gave up 7 bases and J gave up 1 base; unmatched junction bases: 5. The CDR3 consists of 14 residues. The CDR3 sequence is CASIRDRSNYGYTF. The CDR3 DNA reads TGTGCCAGCATCCGGGACAGGAGTAACTATGGCTACACCTTC. Full variable domain (outside the CDR3, taken from reference TRBV2 and TRBJ1-2): EPEVTQTPSHQVTQMGQEVILRCVPISNHLYFYWYRQILGQKVEFLVSFYNNEISEKSEIFDDQFSVERPDGSNFTLKIRSTKLEDSAMYFCASIRDRSNYGYTFGSGTRLTVV.

The V and J genes are TRBV19 and TRBJ1-2; D is possibly TRBD1 (6 bases). The CDR3 covers 13 residues. Trimming stripped 4 bases from V and 5 bases from J, with 11 bases between. Germline values: CDR1 LNHDA, CDR2 SQIVND (reference sequence). CDR3 region: CASSTDRFYGYTF. The CDR3 DNA reads as TGTGCCAGTAGTACAGACAGGTTTTATGGCTACACCTTC. Full variable domain (remainder filled in from reference TRBV19 and TRBJ1-2): DGGITQSPKYLFRKEGQNVTLSCEQNLNHDAMYWYRQDPGQGLRLIYYSQIVNDFQKGDIAEGYSVSREKKESFPLTVTSAQKNPTAFYLCASSTDRFYGYTFGSGTRLTVV.

The V and J genes are TRBV29-1 and TRBJ2-1, with unresolved D. The germline CDR1 and CDR2 sequences are SQVTM and ANQGSEA. The CDR3 spans 11 residues. Trimming pared 4 bases from V and 10 bases from J, leaving 11 bases between. The CDR3 region is CSVGDSGEQFF. CDR3 nucleotide sequence: TGCAGCGTTGGAGACTCCGGGGAGCAGTTCTTC.

This clone has only one observation. The V gene is TRBV27, the J gene TRBJ2-3, with 9 bases identical to TRBD1. Germline values: CDR1 MNHEY, CDR2 SMNVEV (reference sequence). V lost 6 bases and J lost 5; bases outside the gene matches: 6. The CDR3 is 14 residues long. CDR3 nucleotides: TGTGCCAGCAGCCGCGGACAGGGGATAGATACGCAGTATTTT. Amino acids: CASSRGQGIDTQYF.

This clone was picked up one time. The V call is TRBV7-9, the J call TRBJ1-1; D unresolved. Germline V gives CDR1 SEHNR, CDR2 FQNEAQ (reference sequence). Trimming left V 1 base short and J 5 bases short, with 14 bases between. The CDR3 has 15 amino acids. In DNA, the CDR3 is TGTGCCAGCAGCTTAGAAGAGGGAGTAGCGACTGAAGCTTTCTTT. This gives the protein CASSLEEGVATEAFF.

The CDR3 spells CASSPPGGGGSDTQYF. CDR3 bases: TGTGCCAGCAGCCCACCCGGGGGAGGGGGATCGGATACGCAGTATTTT. This sequence joins TRBV7-9 and TRBJ2-3; D may be TRBD2 (7 bases). V was cut by 5 bases and J by 6 bases, with 21 bases left in between. CDR3 length: 16 residues. Per germline, CDR1 SEHNR and CDR2 FQNEAQ (reference sequence).

J is TRBJ2-1 and V is TRBV28, with D uncertain. The CDR3 sequence is 12 residues long. Trimming took off 5 bases at V and 3 bases at J, with 5 bases between the two ends. Germline CDR1 and CDR2: MDHEN and SYDVKM. The CDR3 is CASSRVYNEQFF. In DNA form, the CDR3 reads TGTGCCAGCAGTCGAGTCTACAATGAGCAGTTCTTC.

This clone was counted a few times. J is TRBJ2-7 and V is TRBV11-1; 8 bases are shared with TRBD2. J lost 5 bases, V lost 5 bases, and 11 bases had no gene match. This CDR3 comprises 15 residues. In germline, CDR1 is SGHAT, CDR2 FQDESV (reference sequence). The CDR3 DNA reads TGTGCCAGCAGCGCTAGCGGGCTCGGCTTCCACGAGCAGTACTTC. It specifies CASSASGLGFHEQYF.

This sequence joins TRBV30 and TRBJ2-1; D remains unclear. The CDR3 covers 12 residues. The germline V gene has CDR1 GTSNPN and CDR2 SVGIG (reference sequence). Trimming shortened V by 2 bases and J by 6 bases, and 8 bases separated the two germline ends. CDR3 sequence: CAWSTASNEQFF. DNA of the CDR3: TGTGCCTGGAGTACCGCTAGCAATGAGCAGTTCTTC.

The genes are TRBV11-2 and TRBJ2-7; 7 positions match TRBD2. This CDR3 is built from 11 residues. Germline V gene data show CDR1 as SGHAT and CDR2 as FQNNGV. Unmatched junction bases numbered 1, after V lost 4 bases and J lost 7 bases. CDR3 region: CASSSGGEQYF. CDR3 bases: TGTGCCAGCAGCTCCGGGGGGGAGCAGTACTTC.

This clone was observed a single time. The genes are TRBV18 and TRBJ1-5; possibly TRBD1 for D (5 bases). The CDR3 is 17 amino acids. Per the germline V gene, CDR1 is KGHSH and CDR2 is LQKENI. V lost 1 base to trimming and J lost 2 bases, with 15 bases between them. CDR3 DNA sequence: TGTGCCAGCTCACCACTACAGGCTGGTTTGGGCAATCAGCCCCAGCATTTT. Translated, it gives CASSPLQAGLGNQPQHF.

The chain uses TRBV18 and TRBJ1-2, with D perhaps TRBD1 (6 bases). Germline lookup yields CDR1 KGHSH and CDR2 LQKENI. This CDR3 is 13 amino acids long. The V end was cut by 6 bases, the J end by 3 bases, with 11 bases between. CDR3 region: CASSQGGDYGYTF. The CDR3 DNA follows: TGTGCCAGCTCTCAAGGGGGGGACTATGGCTACACCTTC.